This TCR beta chain came from a study of cytomegalovirus exposure and HLA in healthy donors. The PCR ran on 60 Vbeta and 13 Jbeta primers. Measured with immunoSEQ multiplex PCR; TCRdb has only the in-frame clones, and not every one. The table has roughly 150,000 clones, 78% seen once. Trimming removed 5 bases at V and 4 bases at J, with 8 bases between. This CDR3 comprises 12 residues. Per the germline V gene, CDR1 is MNHEY and CDR2 is SMNVEV (reference sequence). Source material: PBMCs. The TCR originated in a woman in her 40s in good health and CMV-seropositive. The V and J genes are TRBV27 and TRBJ1-2; possible D gene TRBD1, 6 bases. The CDR3 protein is CASSGGAYGYTF. The CDR3 DNA sequence: TGTGCCAGCAGTGGGGGGGCCTATGGCTACACCTTC.